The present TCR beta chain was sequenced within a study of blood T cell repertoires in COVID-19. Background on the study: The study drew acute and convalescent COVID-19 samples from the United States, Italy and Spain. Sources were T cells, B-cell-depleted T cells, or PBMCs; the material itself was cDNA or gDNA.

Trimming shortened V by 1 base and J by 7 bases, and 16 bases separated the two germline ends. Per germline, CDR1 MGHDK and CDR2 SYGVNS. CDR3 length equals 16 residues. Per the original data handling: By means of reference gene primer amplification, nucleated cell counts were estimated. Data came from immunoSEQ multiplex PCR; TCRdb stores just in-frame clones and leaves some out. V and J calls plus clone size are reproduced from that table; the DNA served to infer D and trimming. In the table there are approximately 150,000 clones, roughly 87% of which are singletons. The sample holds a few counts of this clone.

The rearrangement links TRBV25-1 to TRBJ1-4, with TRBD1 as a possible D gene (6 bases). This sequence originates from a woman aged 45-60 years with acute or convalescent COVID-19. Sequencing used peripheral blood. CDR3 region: CASSESEGVAGEKLFF. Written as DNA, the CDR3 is TGTGCCAGCAGTGAATCCGAGGGGGTGGCGGGTGAAAAACTGTTTTTT.